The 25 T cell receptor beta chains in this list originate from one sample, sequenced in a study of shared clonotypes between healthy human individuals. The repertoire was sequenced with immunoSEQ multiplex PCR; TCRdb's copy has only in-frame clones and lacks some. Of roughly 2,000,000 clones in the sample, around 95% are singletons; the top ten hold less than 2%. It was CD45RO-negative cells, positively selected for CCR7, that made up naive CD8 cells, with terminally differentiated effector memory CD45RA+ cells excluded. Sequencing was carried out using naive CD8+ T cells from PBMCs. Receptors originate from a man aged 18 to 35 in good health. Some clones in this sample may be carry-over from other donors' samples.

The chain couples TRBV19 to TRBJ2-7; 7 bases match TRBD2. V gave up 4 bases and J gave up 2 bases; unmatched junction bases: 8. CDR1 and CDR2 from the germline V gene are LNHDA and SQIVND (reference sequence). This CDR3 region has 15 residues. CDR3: CASSNSGTSPYEQYF. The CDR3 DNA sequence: TGTGCCAGTAGTAACAGCGGGACGTCCCCCTACGAGCAGTACTTC.

The CDR3 reads CASSYIRTGELFF. The CDR3 DNA follows: TGTGCCAGCAGCTACATTAGGACCGGGGAGCTGTTTTTT. This chain links TRBV27 with TRBJ2-2, with unresolved D. Deletions cut 6 bases from V and 5 bases from J, with 10 bases between. Germline V CDR1 and CDR2: MNHEY, SMNVEV (reference sequence). This CDR3 has 13 residues.

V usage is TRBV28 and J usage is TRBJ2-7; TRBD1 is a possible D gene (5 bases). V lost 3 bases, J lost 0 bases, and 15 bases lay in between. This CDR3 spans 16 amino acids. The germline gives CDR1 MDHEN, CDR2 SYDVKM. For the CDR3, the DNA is TGTGCCAGCAGTTTCGTCCCAGGGCCCTTCTCCTACGAGCAGTACTTC. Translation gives CASSFVPGPFSYEQYF.

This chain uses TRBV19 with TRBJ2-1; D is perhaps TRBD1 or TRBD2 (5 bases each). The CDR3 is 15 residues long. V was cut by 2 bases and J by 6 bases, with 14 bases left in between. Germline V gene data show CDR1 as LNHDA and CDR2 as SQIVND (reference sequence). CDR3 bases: TGTGCCAGTAGTATATCTATGGGACCGGGCAATGAGCAGTTCTTC. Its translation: CASSISMGPGNEQFF.

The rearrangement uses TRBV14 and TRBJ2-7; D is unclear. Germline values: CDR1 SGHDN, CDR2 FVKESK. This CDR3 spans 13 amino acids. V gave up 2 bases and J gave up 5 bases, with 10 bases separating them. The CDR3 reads CASSQRNRDEQYF. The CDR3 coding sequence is TGTGCCAGCAGCCAACGCAATCGGGACGAGCAGTACTTC.

The CDR3: CASSPPQRETHEQYF. CDR3 nucleotides: TGTGCCAGCTCACCACCCCAGCGGGAGACCCACGAGCAGTACTTC. The chain uses TRBV18 and TRBJ2-7, with 8 bases that match TRBD2. CDR1 is KGHSH and CDR2 is LQKENI in the germline V gene. The CDR3 is made up of 15 amino acids. Germline trimming cut 0 bases from V and 5 bases from J; bases unmatched to any gene: 6.

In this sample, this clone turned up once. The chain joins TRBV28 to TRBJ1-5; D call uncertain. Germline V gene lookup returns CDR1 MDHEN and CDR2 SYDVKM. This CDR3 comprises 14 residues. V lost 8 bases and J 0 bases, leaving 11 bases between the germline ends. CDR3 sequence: CASANQDSNQPQHF. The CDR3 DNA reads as TGTGCCAGCGCCAACCAAGATAGCAATCAGCCCCAGCATTTT.

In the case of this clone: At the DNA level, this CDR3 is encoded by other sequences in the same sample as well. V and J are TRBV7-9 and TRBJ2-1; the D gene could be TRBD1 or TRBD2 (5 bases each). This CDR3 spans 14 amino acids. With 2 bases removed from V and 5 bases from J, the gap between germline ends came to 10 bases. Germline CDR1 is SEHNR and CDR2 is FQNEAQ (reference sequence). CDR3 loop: CASSLRDRDNEQFF. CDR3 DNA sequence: TGTGCCAGCAGCTTAAGGGACCGAGACAATGAGCAGTTCTTC. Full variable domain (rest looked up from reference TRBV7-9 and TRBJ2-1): DTGVSQNPRHKITKRGQNVTFRCDPISEHNRLYWYRQTLGQGPEFLTYFQNEAQLEKSRLLSDRFSAERPKGSFSTLEIQRTEQGDSAMYLCASSLRDRDNEQFFGPGTRLTVL.

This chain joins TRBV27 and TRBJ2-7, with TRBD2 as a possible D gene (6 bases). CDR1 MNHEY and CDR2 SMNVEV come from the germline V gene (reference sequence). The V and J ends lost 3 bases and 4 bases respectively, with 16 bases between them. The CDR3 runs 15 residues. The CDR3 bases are TGTGCCAGCAGTTTGTCCCCCGGGAGCGGGTACGAGCAGTACTTC. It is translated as CASSLSPGSGYEQYF.

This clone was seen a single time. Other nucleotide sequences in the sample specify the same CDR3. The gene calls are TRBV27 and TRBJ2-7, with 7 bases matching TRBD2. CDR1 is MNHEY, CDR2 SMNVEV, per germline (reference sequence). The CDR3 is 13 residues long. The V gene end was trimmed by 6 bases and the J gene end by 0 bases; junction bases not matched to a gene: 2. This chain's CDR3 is CASRAGASYEQYF. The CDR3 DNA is TGTGCCAGCAGGGCGGGAGCCTCCTACGAGCAGTACTTC.

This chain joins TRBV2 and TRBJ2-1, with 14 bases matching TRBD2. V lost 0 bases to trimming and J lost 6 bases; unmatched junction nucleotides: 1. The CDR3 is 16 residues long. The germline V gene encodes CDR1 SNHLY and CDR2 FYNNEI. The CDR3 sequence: CASSEAGLAGVNEQFF. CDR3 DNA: TGTGCCAGCAGTGAAGCGGGACTAGCGGGAGTCAATGAGCAGTTCTTC.

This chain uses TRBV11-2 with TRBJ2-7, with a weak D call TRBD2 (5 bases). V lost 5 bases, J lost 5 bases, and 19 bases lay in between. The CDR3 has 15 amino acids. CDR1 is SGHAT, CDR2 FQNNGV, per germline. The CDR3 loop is CASSPRGRVLHEQYF. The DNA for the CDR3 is TGTGCCAGCAGCCCCCGGGGAAGGGTGTTGCACGAGCAGTACTTC.

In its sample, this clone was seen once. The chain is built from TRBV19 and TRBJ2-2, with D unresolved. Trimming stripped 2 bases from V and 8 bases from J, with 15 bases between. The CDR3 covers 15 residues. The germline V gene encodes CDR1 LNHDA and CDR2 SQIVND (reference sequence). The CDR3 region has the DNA TGTGCCAGTAGTATAAGTGGGCCGTACAATGGGGAGCTGTTTTTT. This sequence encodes CASSISGPYNGELFF.

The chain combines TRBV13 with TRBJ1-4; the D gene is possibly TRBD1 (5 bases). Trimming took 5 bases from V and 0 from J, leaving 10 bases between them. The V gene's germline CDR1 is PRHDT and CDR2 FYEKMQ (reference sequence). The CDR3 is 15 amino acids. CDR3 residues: CASSPQGATNEKLFF. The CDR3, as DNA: TGTGCCAGCAGCCCCCAGGGTGCAACTAATGAAAAACTGTTTTTT.

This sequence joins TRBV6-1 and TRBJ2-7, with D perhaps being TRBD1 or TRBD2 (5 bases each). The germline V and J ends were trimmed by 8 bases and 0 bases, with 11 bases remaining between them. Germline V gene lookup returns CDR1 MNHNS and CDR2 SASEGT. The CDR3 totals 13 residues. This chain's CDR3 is CASGDGGSYEQYF. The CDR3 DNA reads TGTGCCAGCGGGGACGGAGGCTCCTACGAGCAGTACTTC.

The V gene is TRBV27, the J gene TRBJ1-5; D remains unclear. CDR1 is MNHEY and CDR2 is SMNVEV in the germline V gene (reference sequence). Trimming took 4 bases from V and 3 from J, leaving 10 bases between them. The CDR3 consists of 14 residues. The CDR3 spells CASSSSQYNQPQHF. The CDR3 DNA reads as TGTGCCAGCAGTTCCAGTCAGTACAATCAGCCCCAGCATTTT.

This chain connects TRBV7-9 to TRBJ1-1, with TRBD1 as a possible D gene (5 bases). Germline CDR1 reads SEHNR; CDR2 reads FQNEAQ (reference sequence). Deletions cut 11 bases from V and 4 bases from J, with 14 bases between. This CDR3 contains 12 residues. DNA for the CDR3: TGTGCCTGCTCGGGAGGGGTCACTGAAGCTTTCTTT. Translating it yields CACSGGVTEAFF.

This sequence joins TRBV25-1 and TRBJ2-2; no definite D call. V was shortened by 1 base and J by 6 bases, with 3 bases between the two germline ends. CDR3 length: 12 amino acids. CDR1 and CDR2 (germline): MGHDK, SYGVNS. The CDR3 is CASSESAGELFF. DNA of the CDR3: TGTGCCAGCAGTGAATCTGCCGGGGAGCTGTTTTTT.

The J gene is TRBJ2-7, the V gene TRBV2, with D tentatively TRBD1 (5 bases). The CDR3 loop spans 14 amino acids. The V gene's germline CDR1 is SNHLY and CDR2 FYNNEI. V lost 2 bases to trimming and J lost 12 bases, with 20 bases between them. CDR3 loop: CASSENVRGGTRYF. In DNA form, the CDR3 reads TGTGCCAGCAGTGAAAATGTAAGGGGCGGCACCAGGTACTTC.

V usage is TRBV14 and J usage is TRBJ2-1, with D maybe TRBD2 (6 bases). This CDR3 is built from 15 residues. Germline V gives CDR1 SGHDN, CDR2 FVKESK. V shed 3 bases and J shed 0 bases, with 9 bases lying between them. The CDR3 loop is CASSHPGSSYNEQFF. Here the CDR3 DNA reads TGTGCCAGCAGCCACCCCGGGAGCTCCTACAATGAGCAGTTCTTC.

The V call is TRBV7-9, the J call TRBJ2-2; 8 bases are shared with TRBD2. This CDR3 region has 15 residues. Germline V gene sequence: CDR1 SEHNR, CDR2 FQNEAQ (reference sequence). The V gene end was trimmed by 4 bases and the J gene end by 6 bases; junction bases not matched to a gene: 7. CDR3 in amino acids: CASSSGSGTAGELFF. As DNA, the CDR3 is TGTGCCAGCAGCTCGGGTAGCGGGACGGCCGGGGAGCTGTTTTTT.

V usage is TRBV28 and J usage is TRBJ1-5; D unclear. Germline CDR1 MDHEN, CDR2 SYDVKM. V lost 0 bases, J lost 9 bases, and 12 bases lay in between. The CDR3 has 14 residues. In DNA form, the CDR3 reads TGTGCCAGCAGTTTATGGGGAGTCTTGGGGCCCCAGCATTTT. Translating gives CASSLWGVLGPQHF.

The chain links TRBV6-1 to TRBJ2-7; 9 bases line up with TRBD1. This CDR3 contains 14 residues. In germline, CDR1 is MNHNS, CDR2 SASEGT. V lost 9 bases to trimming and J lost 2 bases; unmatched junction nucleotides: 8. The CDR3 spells CASQPGQGPYEQYF. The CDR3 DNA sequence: TGTGCCAGTCAACCGGGACAGGGTCCCTACGAGCAGTACTTC.

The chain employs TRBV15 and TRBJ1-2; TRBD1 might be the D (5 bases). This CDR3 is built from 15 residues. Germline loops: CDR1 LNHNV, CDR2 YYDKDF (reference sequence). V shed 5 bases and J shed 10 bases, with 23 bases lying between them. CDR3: CATSPSRVMSLDYTF. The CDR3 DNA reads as TGTGCCACCAGCCCATCCAGGGTAATGTCCTTAGACTACACCTTC.

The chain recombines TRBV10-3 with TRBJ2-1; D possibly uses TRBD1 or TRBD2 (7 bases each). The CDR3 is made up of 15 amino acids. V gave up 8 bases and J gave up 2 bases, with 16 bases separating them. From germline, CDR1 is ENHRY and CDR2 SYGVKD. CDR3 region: CAIGRAGQTYNEQFF. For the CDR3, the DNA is TGTGCCATCGGAAGAGCGGGACAGACCTACAATGAGCAGTTCTTC.